The rows below give T cell receptor beta chains drawn from one sample of a study of blood T cell repertoires in COVID-19. Measured with immunoSEQ multiplex PCR; TCRdb has only the in-frame clones, and not every one. This table holds tens of thousands of clones, around 88% found once. Sequencing was done on a sample of peripheral blood. These receptors originate from a man in his fifties or sixties with acute or convalescent COVID-19. Each CDR3 is given with its conserved first and last residue. A D gene is named only where the DNA matches it firmly. The size of a clone is reported for some rows only, either as once, few or many, or as a class for expanded clones.

14 | - | TRBJ1-1 | - | TRBV9 | CASSPTSVNTEAFF | TGTGCCAGCAGCCCTACCTCGGTGAACACTGAAGCTTTCTTT
14 | few | TRBJ1-1 | - | TRBV5-1 | CASSLGGQSTEAFF | TGCGCCAGCAGCTTGGGCGGCCAGAGCACTGAAGCTTTCTTT
16 | - | TRBJ1-4 | - | TRBV24-1 | CATSDPADGKNEKLFF | TGTGCCACCAGTGACCCAGCGGACGGAAAGAATGAAAAACTGTTTTTT
15 | - | TRBJ2-3 | TRBD2 | TRBV19 | CASRPGGVSTDTQYF | TGTGCCAGTAGGCCGGGGGGGGTGAGCACAGATACGCAGTATTTT
15 | - | TRBJ1-5 | TRBD1 | TRBV7-9 | CASSSQGGSNQPQHF | TGTGCCAGCAGCTCGCAGGGGGGTAGCAATCAGCCCCAGCATTTT
15 | - | TRBJ2-1 | TRBD2 | TRBV7-3 | CASSLNSGSYNEQFF | TGTGCCAGCAGCTTAAATAGCGGGAGCTACAATGAGCAGTTCTTC
17 | - | TRBJ2-3 | TRBD2 | TRBV19 | CASSKGLAGWAGVTQYF | TGTGCCAGTAGTAAAGGACTAGCGGGATGGGCTGGCGTTACGCAGTATTTT
11 | - | TRBJ2-3 | - | TRBV7-9 | CASSREDTQYF | TGTGCCAGCAGCCGCGAGGATACGCAGTATTTT
18 | - | TRBJ2-1 | TRBD2 | TRBV7-8 | CASSYGRTSGGSYNEQFF | TGTGCCAGCAGCTACGGGAGGACTAGCGGGGGGTCCTACAATGAGCAGTTCTTC
13 | - | TRBJ1-1 | - | TRBV12-5 | CASGPGTSSKAFF | TGTGCTAGTGGCCCAGGGACTAGCTCAAAGGCTTTCTTT
11 | - | TRBJ2-3 | - | TRBV3-1/TRBV3-2 | CASSSRNTQYF | TGTGCCAGCAGCTCCAGAAATACGCAGTATTTT
15 | - | TRBJ2-3 | TRBD2 | TRBV29-1 | CSVGKGEGRRDTQYF | TGCAGCGTTGGGAAAGGGGAGGGACGTAGAGATACGCAGTATTTT
14 | - | TRBJ1-1 | - | TRBV6-5 | CASSYVQLGTEAFF | TGTGCCAGCAGTTATGTCCAGCTAGGAACTGAAGCTTTCTTT
15 | - | TRBJ1-1 | - | TRBV28 | CASSPTSGGRTEAFF | TGTGCCAGCAGTCCGACTTCAGGCGGGCGCACTGAAGCTTTCTTT
14 | - | TRBJ1-1 | TRBD1 | TRBV6-5 | CASSYLTGGGEAFF | TGTGCCAGCAGTTACTTGACAGGGGGGGGTGAAGCTTTCTTT
14 | - | TRBJ1-1 | TRBD1 | TRBV7-9 | CASSFGTGDEGAFF | TGTGCCAGCAGCTTTGGGACAGGGGACGAGGGTGCTTTCTTT
13 | few | TRBJ1-1 | TRBD1 | TRBV12-3/TRBV12-4 | CASRSDRVTEAFF | TGTGCCAGCAGATCGGACAGGGTCACTGAAGCTTTCTTT
14 | - | TRBJ2-7 | - | TRBV5-1 | CASSFYGSSYEQYF | TGCGCCAGCAGCTTTTACGGGAGCTCCTACGAGCAGTACTTC
13 | - | TRBJ2-5 | - | TRBV19 | CASSMTGQETQYF | TGTGCCAGTAGTATGACGGGACAAGAGACCCAGTACTTC
10 | - | TRBJ2-7 | - | TRBV7-3 | CAGSRYEQYF | TGCGCCGGGAGCCGGTACGAGCAGTACTTC
14 | - | TRBJ2-1 | - | TRBV7-3 | CASSLIDNHNEQFF | TGTGCCAGCAGCTTAATCGACAACCACAATGAGCAGTTCTTC
15 | few | TRBJ1-2 | TRBD1 | TRBV3-1/TRBV3-2 | CASSQEGTANYGYTF | TGTGCCAGCAGCCAAGAAGGGACAGCTAACTATGGCTACACCTTC
12 | - | TRBJ1-1 | - | TRBV11-2 | CASSPWQAEAFF | TGTGCCAGCAGCCCCTGGCAGGCTGAAGCTTTCTTT
14 | - | TRBJ2-3 | - | TRBV5-1 | CASSLDARTDTQYF | TGCGCCAGCAGCTTGGACGCCAGGACAGATACGCAGTATTTT
14 | - | TRBJ2-3 | TRBD2 | TRBV7-9 | CASSRGIAGGAQYF | TGTGCCAGCAGCCGAGGCATAGCGGGAGGGGCGCAGTATTTT
12 | few | TRBJ1-2 | - | TRBV15 | CATSGAGYGYTF | TGTGCCACCAGCGGGGCGGGGTATGGCTACACCTTC
16 | - | TRBJ2-7 | TRBD2 | TRBV28 | CASSRMGGLAGGEQYF | TGTGCCAGCAGCCGTATGGGGGGACTAGCGGGAGGCGAGCAGTACTTC
16 | - | TRBJ2-1 | TRBD2 | TRBV5-4 | CASSPPGLAGGQEQFF | TGTGCCAGCAGCCCTCCGGGACTAGCGGGAGGGCAGGAGCAGTTCTTC
15 | - | TRBJ1-1 | - | TRBV25-1 | CASSETGKLNTEAFF | TGTGCCAGCAGCGAGACAGGCAAACTAAACACTGAAGCTTTCTTT
13 | - | TRBJ2-2 | - | TRBV28 | CASGAYLAGELFF | TGTGCCAGCGGGGCCTATTTGGCGGGGGAGCTGTTTTTT
15 | - | TRBJ1-1 | - | TRBV18 | CASSQNRAEGLEAFF | TGTGCCAGCTCACAAAATCGGGCGGAGGGGCTCGAAGCTTTCTTT
14 | - | TRBJ1-4 | - | TRBV28 | CASSFSGHYEKLFF | TGTGCCAGCAGTTTTTCGGGACACTATGAAAAACTGTTTTTT
15 | - | TRBJ2-7 | TRBD2 | TRBV5-5 | CASSLVAGAPYEQYF | TGTGCCAGCAGCCTTGTGGCGGGAGCGCCCTACGAGCAGTACTTC
15 | - | TRBJ1-4 | TRBD1 | TRBV5-1 | CASSLMGQGGEKLFF | TGCGCCAGCAGCCTTATGGGCCAGGGGGGTGAAAAACTGTTTTTT
13 | - | TRBJ2-2 | - | TRBV2 | CASTPGPGRELFF | TGTGCCAGTACACCTGGGCCCGGCCGGGAGCTGTTTTTT
15 | once | TRBJ1-4 | - | TRBV30 | CAWSVGVRVDEKLFF | TGTGCCTGGAGTGTAGGGGTCAGGGTGGATGAAAAACTGTTTTTT
15 | - | TRBJ1-3 | TRBD1 | TRBV7-9 | CASSSDRAGGNTIYF | TGTGCCAGCAGCTCCGACAGGGCGGGAGGAAACACCATATATTTT